This TCR beta chain was identified during a study of cytomegalovirus exposure and HLA in healthy donors. Study-level findings and limits: The majority of CMV-associated TCR beta chains were reported as apparently HLA-restricted in a later analysis.

V lost 2 bases, J lost 4 bases, and 1 base stayed unmatched. The germline V gene encodes CDR1 WNHNN and CDR2 SYGVQD (reference sequence). The CDR3 loop spans 14 amino acids. The PCR made use of 60 Vbeta and 13 Jbeta primers. Sequencing used immunoSEQ multiplex PCR; TCRdb keeps in-frame clones, though not all of them. This table holds approximately 150,000 clones, about 80% found once. This clone was found a few times. The antigen is undetermined. The chain joins TRBV10-1 to TRBJ2-2; 7 positions agree with TRBD2. The source of this sequence is a woman in her thirties or forties in good health and CMV-seronegative. The specimen was PBMCs. The CDR3 DNA follows: TGCGCCAGCAGTGAGGGGACTATCACCGGGGAGCTGTTTTTT. Encoded protein: CASSEGTITGELFF.